This T cell receptor beta chain was identified in a study of neurological immune-mediated disorders. Study conclusions and caveats: Healthy controls had more TCR clonal expansion than multiple sclerosis, which showed the least, whereas HTLV-1-associated myelopathy showed the most.

This CDR3 region has 12 residues. Germline CDR1 reads SGHTA; CDR2 reads FQGNSA. Trimming cost V 6 bases and J 4 bases, with 8 bases left between them. This clonotype was counted ten times or more. The antigen is unknown. The unsorted libraries were prepared from 2 million PBMCs (stored at -80 C). The cDNA came from 5'RACE with 10-nucleotide random UMIs. MiXCR was run by TCRdb on the 5' RACE reads, yielding one entry per CDR3 protein. The data contain 120,000 or so distinct CDR3 sequences, roughly 3.4% of them singletons. This TCR was sampled from a woman aged 25 to 39 with multiple sclerosis. The chain joins TRBV7-2 to TRBJ2-3; the D is unclear. The specimen was PBMCs. The chain's CDR3 is CASRPTADTQYF. The CDR3 nucleotides read TGTGCCAGCAGACCAACGGCAGATACGCAGTATTTT.